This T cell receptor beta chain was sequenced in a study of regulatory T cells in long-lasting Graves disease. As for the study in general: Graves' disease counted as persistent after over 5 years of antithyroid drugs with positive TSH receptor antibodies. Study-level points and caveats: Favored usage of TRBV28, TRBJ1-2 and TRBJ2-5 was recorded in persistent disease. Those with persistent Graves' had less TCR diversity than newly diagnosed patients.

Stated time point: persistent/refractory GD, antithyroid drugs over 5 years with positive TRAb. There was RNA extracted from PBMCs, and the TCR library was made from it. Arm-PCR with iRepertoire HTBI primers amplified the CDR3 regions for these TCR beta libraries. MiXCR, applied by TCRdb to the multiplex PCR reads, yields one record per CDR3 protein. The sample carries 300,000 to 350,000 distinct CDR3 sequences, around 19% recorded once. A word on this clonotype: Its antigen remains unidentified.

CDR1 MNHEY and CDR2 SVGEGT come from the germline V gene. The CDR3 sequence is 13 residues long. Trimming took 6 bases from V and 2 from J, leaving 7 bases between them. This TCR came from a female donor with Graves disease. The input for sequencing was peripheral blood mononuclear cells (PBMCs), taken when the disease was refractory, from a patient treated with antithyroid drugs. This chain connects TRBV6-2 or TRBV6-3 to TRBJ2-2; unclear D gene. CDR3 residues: CASRGYNTGELFF. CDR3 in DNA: TGTGCCAGCAGGGGTTACAACACCGGGGAGCTGTTTTTT.